One sample yielded the 15 T cell receptor beta chains listed below, sequenced in a study of cytomegalovirus exposure and HLA in healthy donors. PCR employed 60 Vbeta and 13 Jbeta primers. Libraries were prepared by immunoSEQ multiplex PCR; TCRdb keeps only in-frame clonotypes and omits some of them. The clone table shows some 46,000 clones, with the ten largest holding 6.5% to 10%. Sequencing was performed on PBMCs. These receptors were obtained from a male donor in good health and CMV-seronegative.

The genes are TRBV11-2 and TRBJ2-5; possible D gene TRBD1, 6 bases. Trimming stripped 5 bases from V and 0 bases from J, with 16 bases between. The V gene's germline CDR1 is SGHAT and CDR2 FQNNGV. The CDR3 runs to 16 residues. CDR3 amino acids: CASSPPTTGYQETQYF. DNA of the CDR3: TGTGCCAGCAGCCCCCCCACGACAGGATACCAAGAGACCCAGTACTTC.

Regarding this clone: At one of its ends the junction is not consistent with the germline gene, which may arise from a read error. V is TRBV7-4 and J is TRBJ2-7, with 7 bases that match TRBD2. This CDR3 is built from 13 residues. Germline assignment: CDR1 SGHVT and CDR2 SQSDAQ. The CDR3 sequence: CWGASGSSYEQYF. Written as DNA, the CDR3 is TGCTGGGGAGCTAGCGGTAGCTCCTACGAGCAGTACTTC.

The V and J genes are TRBV5-1 and TRBJ2-1; D remains unclear. Germline CDR1 and CDR2: SGHRS and YFSETQ. The CDR3 is 16 residues long. The germline V and J ends were trimmed by 0 bases and 4 bases, with 14 bases remaining between them. The chain's CDR3 is CASSLGAQVGYNEQFF. For the CDR3, the DNA is TGCGCCAGCAGCTTGGGGGCCCAGGTTGGGTACAATGAGCAGTTCTTC.

The J gene is TRBJ2-7, the V gene TRBV7-9; 10 positions agree with TRBD2. This CDR3 has 13 amino acids. The junction had 6 bases not matched to a gene; V was cut back by 6 bases and J by 7 bases. The V gene's germline CDR1 is SEHNR and CDR2 FQNEAQ (reference sequence). The CDR3 nucleotides are TGTGCCAGCAGTCCCGGACTAGCGGTAGAGCAGTACTTC. It codes for CASSPGLAVEQYF.

This sequence joins TRBV7-9 and TRBJ2-7; possibly TRBD1 for D (6 bases). The germline CDR1 and CDR2 sequences are SEHNR and FQNEAQ (reference sequence). V was pared by 5 bases and J by 0 bases, with 17 bases between. The CDR3 covers 16 residues. The CDR3 coding sequence is TGTGCCAGCAGCCATGGGGCACAGGGCCTCTCCTACGAGCAGTACTTC. This encodes CASSHGAQGLSYEQYF.

The chain has TRBV28 and TRBJ1-2; TRBD1 might be the D (6 bases). Trimming cost V 6 bases and J 3 bases, with 11 bases left between them. CDR1 and CDR2 from the germline V gene are MDHEN and SYDVKM. There are 13 residues in the CDR3. The CDR3 region is CASRSGTHYGYTF. The DNA of the CDR3 is TGTGCCAGCAGATCGGGGACACACTATGGCTACACCTTC.

The chain combines TRBV28 with TRBJ2-1, with 13 bases fitting TRBD2. The CDR3 length is 14 residues. The germline V gene has CDR1 MDHEN and CDR2 SYDVKM. J gave up 7 bases and V 8 bases, and 5 bases lay outside the gene matches. CDR3 bases: TGTGCCAGCGGGACTAGCGGGAAAATAAATGAGCAGTTCTTC. This translates into CASGTSGKINEQFF. The complete variable domain, with remaining parts taken from reference TRBV28 and TRBJ2-1, reads DVKVTQSSRYLVKRTGEKVFLECVQDMDHENMFWYRQDPGLGLRLIYFSYDVKMKEKGDIPEGYSVSREKKERFSLILESASTNQTSMYLCASGTSGKINEQFFGPGTRLTVL.

The chain employs TRBV9 and TRBJ1-2; D remains unclear. The CDR3 has 12 amino acids. The V and J ends lost 0 bases and 8 bases respectively, with 8 bases between them. Germline CDR1 SGDLS, CDR2 YYNGEE. CDR3 in amino acids: CASSVAWRGYTF. In DNA form, the CDR3 reads TGTGCCAGCAGCGTAGCTTGGAGGGGCTACACCTTC. The full variable domain, its missing parts supplied by reference TRBV9 and TRBJ1-2, is DSGVTQTPKHLITATGQRVTLRCSPRSGDLSVYWYQQSLDQGLQFLIQYYNGEERAKGNILERFSAQQFPDLHSELNLSSLELGDSALYFCASSVAWRGYTFGSGTRLTVV.

The chain couples TRBV5-1 to TRBJ2-7, with 8 bases aligning to TRBD2. J gave up 6 bases and V 3 bases, and 8 bases lay outside the gene matches. The CDR3 extends over 14 amino acids. The germline V gene encodes CDR1 SGHRS and CDR2 YFSETQ. CDR3 residues: CASSSGGALSEQYF. The DNA of the CDR3 is TGCGCCAGCAGCTCCGGGGGGGCTCTCAGCGAGCAGTACTTC.

The V and J genes are TRBV7-2 and TRBJ1-2; 7 bases line up with TRBD1. CDR3 length: 14 amino acids. V shed 5 bases and J 8 bases; nucleotides not matched to a gene: 11. Germline assignment: CDR1 SGHTA and CDR2 FQGNSA. CDR3 nucleotide sequence: TGTGCCAGCAGCCCCCGGACAGGCGCTCGAGGCTACACCTTC. It encodes CASSPRTGARGYTF.

The chain uses TRBV6-1 and TRBJ1-2, with D possibly TRBD1 on 5 matching bases. The ends were cut back, 6 bases at V and 4 bases at J, with 12 bases in the middle. Germline loops: CDR1 MNHNS, CDR2 SASEGT. The CDR3 covers 13 residues. CDR3 DNA: TGTGCCAGCAGGGAGGGGCGGGTCTATGGCTACACCTTC. Translated, it gives CASREGRVYGYTF.

This chain links TRBV10-2 with TRBJ2-1; 11 bases fit TRBD2. With 4 bases clipped from V and 6 bases from J, the junction kept 5 bases outside the gene matches. CDR1 and CDR2 (germline): WSHSY, SAAADI. CDR3 length: 15 amino acids. CDR3 bases: TGCGCCAGCAGTGCCGGGACTAGCGGACTCAATGAGCAGTTCTTC. It specifies CASSAGTSGLNEQFF.

This chain links TRBV19 with TRBJ1-5; D may be TRBD1 (5 bases). The CDR3 spans 16 residues. Trimming pared 4 bases from V and 1 base from J, leaving 14 bases between. Per germline, CDR1 LNHDA and CDR2 SQIVND (reference sequence). CDR3: CASSNLGGVSNQPQHF. DNA for the CDR3: TGTGCCAGTAGTAACTTGGGAGGGGTAAGCAATCAGCCCCAGCATTTT. The variable domain in full, with the rest retrieved from reference TRBV19 and TRBJ1-5, is DGGITQSPKYLFRKEGQNVTLSCEQNLNHDAMYWYRQDPGQGLRLIYYSQIVNDFQKGDIAEGYSVSREKKESFPLTVTSAQKNPTAFYLCASSNLGGVSNQPQHFGDGTRLSIL.

The V call is TRBV7-2, the J call TRBJ2-7, with 7 bases lining up with TRBD2. Germline V gene sequence: CDR1 SGHTA, CDR2 FQGNSA. Trimming took 4 bases from V and 2 from J; bases not matched to a gene: 11. The CDR3 is 16 residues long. The CDR3 loop is CASSSRLGEGPYEQYF. CDR3 coding DNA: TGTGCCAGCAGCTCCCGACTTGGGGAGGGCCCCTACGAGCAGTACTTC. The complete variable domain, with remaining parts taken from reference TRBV7-2 and TRBJ2-7, reads GAGVSQSPSNKVTEKGKDVELRCDPISGHTALYWYRQSLGQGLEFLIYFQGNSAPDKSGLPSDRFSAERTGGSVSTLTIQRTQQEDSAVYLCASSSRLGEGPYEQYFGPGTRLTVT.

V usage is TRBV28 and J usage is TRBJ1-2; TRBD1 matches 8 bases. This CDR3 is built from 13 residues. Germline trimming cut 6 bases from V and 5 bases from J; bases unmatched to any gene: 5. CDR1 is MDHEN, CDR2 SYDVKM, per germline. DNA for the CDR3: TGTGCCAGCAGCCGGGGACAGGCGTATGGCTACACCTTC. Protein: CASSRGQAYGYTF.